This T cell receptor (beta chain) was retrieved from a study of graft-versus-host responses after intestinal transplantation. The wider study: Those transplanted obtained multivisceral, liver-intestinal, or isolated intestinal grafts. Every recipient had anti-thymocyte globulin induction and about three years of tacrolimus plus steroids. The study, taken as a whole, reports: Allografts of one patient group, those with graft-donor T cell macrochimerism, had high graft-versus-host to host-versus-graft clonal ratios. GvH clonotypes were identified within recipient marrow, with a subset emerging first in ileum or blood.

Sequenced by immunoSEQ multiplex PCR; TCRdb stores in-frame clones only, minus some. Of fewer than 10,000 clones in the sample, roughly 97% were seen once. Concerning this clone itself: As yet, its antigen is unknown.

The V gene lost 2 bases and the J gene lost 1 base, with 8 bases spanning the gap. Germline assignment: CDR1 MNHNY and CDR2 SVGAGI (reference sequence). This CDR3 region has 14 residues. Sequencing was performed on PBMCs, taken 23 days after intestinal transplant. This chain joins TRBV6-6 and TRBJ1-2; D might be TRBD1 (6 bases). The receptor comes from a human patient who received an intestinal transplant, so some T cells may come from the graft donor. CDR3 residues: CASSYGTLNYGYTF. CDR3 nucleotides: TGTGCCAGCAGTTACGGGACACTTAACTATGGCTACACCTTC.